Below, one T cell receptor beta chain is given with its context. This specimen comes from a study of blood T cell repertoires in COVID-19. Sequencing used immunoSEQ multiplex PCR; TCRdb keeps in-frame clones, though not all of them. The sample holds 150,000 to 200,000 clones, around 81% seen once. This CDR3 is built from 12 residues. The ends were cut back, 5 bases at V and 8 bases at J, with 9 bases in the middle. From germline, CDR1 is SGHDN and CDR2 FVKESK. J is TRBJ1-4 and V is TRBV14; D uncertain. This TCR derives from a man aged 65 to 85 who had recovered from COVID-19. Sample: peripheral blood. The CDR3 sequence: CASSAIGEKLFF. The CDR3 DNA reads TGTGCCAGCAGCGCTATCGGGGAAAAACTGTTTTTT.